The rows below give T cell receptor beta chains drawn from one sample of a study of a mutant IDH1 vaccine in newly diagnosed glioma. No cognate antigen is known for these TCRs. Profiling relied on immunoSEQ multiplex PCR, and the TCRdb table lists in-frame clones only, not all of them. Of about 51,000 clones in the sample, around 80% are singletons; the top ten hold about 5%. This sample comprised PBMCs, obtained from a glioma patient whose treatment included an IDH1 peptide vaccine. The receptor set was obtained from a man in his fifties with glioma. The CDR3 runs from the conserved cysteine through the conserved F or W. Each record gives: J gene, D gene, V gene, CDR3 length, clone size, CDR3 protein, CDR3 DNA. The D gene is left open where the match is weak. Part of the rows lack a size; the others show once, few, many or a class for expanded clones.

>TRBJ2-7|-|TRBV11-2|14|-
CASSYITGLGEQYF
TGTGCCAGCAGCTACATCACAGGGCTTGGCGAGCAGTACTTC
>TRBJ2-6|TRBD2|TRBV7-9|15|-
CASSFPGREANVLTF
TGTGCCAGCAGCTTCCCAGGGAGGGAGGCCAACGTCCTGACTTTC
>TRBJ2-5|-|TRBV5-5|14|-
CASSLEVFKETQYF
TGTGCCAGCAGCTTGGAGGTCTTCAAAGAGACCCAGTACTTC
>TRBJ1-1|-|TRBV30|13|-
CAWKMTENTEAFF
TGTGCCTGGAAGATGACAGAGAACACTGAAGCTTTCTTT
>TRBJ2-7|-|TRBV6-5|14|-
CASSYSNIPYEQYF
TGTGCCAGCAGTTACTCGAACATTCCCTACGAGCAGTACTTC
>TRBJ1-5|-|TRBV19|13|-
CASSTGSNQPQHF
TGTGCCAGTAGTACAGGTAGCAATCAGCCCCAGCATTTT
>TRBJ2-7|-|TRBV18|14|-
CASSPRTAVDEQYF
TGTGCCAGCTCACCTAGGACGGCCGTTGACGAGCAGTACTTC
>TRBJ2-7|-|TRBV14|15|few
CASRLPRERPYEQYF
TGTGCCAGCAGACTCCCCCGTGAGCGCCCCTACGAGCAGTACTTC
>TRBJ2-1|-|TRBV4-1|13|-
CASRDLFNNEQFF
TGCGCCAGCCGGGACCTTTTTAACAATGAGCAGTTCTTC
>TRBJ1-5|-|TRBV18|13|-
CASSPARDQPQHF
TGTGCCAGCTCCCCGGCACGGGATCAGCCCCAGCATTTT
>TRBJ2-3|TRBD1|TRBV5-5|13|-
CASLGQGGNTQYF
TGTGCCAGCTTAGGACAGGGGGGGAATACGCAGTATTTT
>TRBJ2-2|-|TRBV2|13|-
CASTGTHTGELFF
TGTGCCAGCACGGGCACGCACACCGGGGAGCTGTTTTTT
>TRBJ2-5|-|TRBV6-4|15|-
CASSEDQGPQETQYF
TGTGCCAGCAGTGAGGACCAGGGACCCCAAGAGACCCAGTACTTC
>TRBJ2-5|TRBD1|TRBV18|15|-
CASSPQQGHQETQYF
TGTGCCAGCTCGCCTCAACAGGGGCACCAAGAGACCCAGTACTTC
>TRBJ2-2|TRBD2|TRBV5-4|14|-
CASSPGGGTGELFF
TGTGCCAGCAGCCCTGGGGGGGGAACCGGGGAGCTGTTTTTT
>TRBJ1-2|-|TRBV29-1|12|-
CSFWDGNYGYTF
TGCAGCTTCTGGGACGGTAACTATGGCTACACCTTC
>TRBJ1-6|TRBD1|TRBV5-8|15|-
CASTPTGAHNSPLHF
TGTGCCAGCACCCCGACAGGGGCACATAATTCACCCCTCCACTTT